Listed below are T cell receptor beta chains from one sample, sequenced in a study of T cells expressing NK-cell markers. From its re-call of the 5' RACE reads, TCRdb lists each CDR3 protein once, without DNA. The sample has some 440,000 distinct CDR3 sequences; the top ten hold 1.4%. Sequencing was carried out using blood T cells: a sorted CD56 or NKG2C T cell subset, CD4+ or CD8+ T cells, or bulk PBMC T cells (not recorded which). The receptors shown here come from a woman in her forties or fifties in good health. Both conserved end residues are part of each CDR3.

J gene | V gene | CDR3 protein
TRBJ1-3 | TRBV24-1 | CATSVPGQDTIYF
TRBJ2-1 | TRBV24-1 | CATSALQGDSYNEQFF
TRBJ1-3 | TRBV5-4 | CASSWGGQGVGNTIYF
TRBJ2-1 | TRBV20-1 | CSASSTGFSGNEQFF
TRBJ2-1 | TRBV9 | CASSPRLAGGPNEQFF
TRBJ2-6 | TRBV6-5 | CASTPKGTGANVLTF
TRBJ1-1 | TRBV7-2 | CASSSPGTVVAFF
TRBJ2-3 | TRBV20-1 | CSVTGIGTFTDTQYF
TRBJ2-1 | TRBV5-1 | CASSPTPGFGRNEQFF
TRBJ2-1 | TRBV24-1 | CATSDFGSGSGNEQFF
TRBJ2-5 | TRBV20-1 | CSARGYPSGRVRETQYF
TRBJ2-3 | TRBV5-1 | CASSTGLSSFTDTQYF
TRBJ2-1 | TRBV6-1 | CASFPSGRINEQFF
TRBJ1-4 | TRBV12-3/TRBV12-4 | CASSSTGNEKLFF
TRBJ2-1 | TRBV20-1 | CSASPARGDNEQFF
TRBJ2-1 | TRBV2 | CASRASGRANEQFF
TRBJ2-1 | TRBV3-1 | CASSLLVNNEQFF
TRBJ2-5 | TRBV6-1 | CASTVGQLWETQYF
TRBJ1-1 | TRBV30 | CAWKRRLNHEAFF
TRBJ2-4 | TRBV6-1 | CASSTGGGARRNIQYF
TRBJ2-5 | TRBV6-1 | CASRALAGSETQYF
TRBJ1-2 | TRBV12-3/TRBV12-4 | CASSLGDRGSNYGYTF
TRBJ2-1 | TRBV11-2 | CASSLEGSANAEQFF
TRBJ1-2 | TRBV4-1 | CASSQVGTAHVTF
TRBJ2-2 | TRBV24-1 | CATSDLQRPGELFF
TRBJ2-1 | TRBV5-1 | CASSLTGVGNEQFF
TRBJ2-2 | TRBV7-3 | CASSLFAGGSAGELFF
TRBJ2-1 | TRBV6-5 | CASRGTHNEQFF
TRBJ2-2 | TRBV3-1 | CASSQGGWGAGELFF
TRBJ1-2 | TRBV12-3/TRBV12-4 | CASSPDSSYGYTF
TRBJ1-4 | TRBV12-3/TRBV12-4 | CASSPRAERQGYLFF
TRBJ2-1 | TRBV5-1 | CASSPGLAGVHEQFF
TRBJ2-4 | TRBV6-1 | CASSGQILGKNIQYF
TRBJ2-4 | TRBV11-1 | CASSADRKNIQYF
TRBJ2-3 | TRBV5-6 | CASSPDRGRVDTQYF
TRBJ1-6 | TRBV4-1 | CASSQNTAPGSPLHF
TRBJ1-2 | TRBV12-3/TRBV12-4 | CASRTTGGQGYTF
TRBJ2-5 | TRBV7-2 | CASSFPPGQGAETQYF
TRBJ2-7 | TRBV5-1 | CASSLLAGGLYEQYF
TRBJ2-1 | TRBV18 | CASSRESGIYNEQFF
TRBJ2-4 | TRBV5-6 | CASSSLAKNIQYF